One and the same sample provided the 26 T cell receptor beta chains below, sequenced in a study of metastatic and nonmetastatic thyroid tumors. Each patient came to thyroid surgery without any prior treatment (of any kind). Via MiXCR, TCRdb re-called the PCR reads. The sample has some 28,000 clones, 20% to 25% seen once. Sequencing input: blood. Receptors were obtained from a female donor with papillary thyroid cancer or a benign thyroid nodule (not recorded which). Some clones in this sample may be carry-over from other donors' samples.

The V call is TRBV5-1, the J call TRBJ1-2, with 9 bases identical to TRBD1. Germline loops: CDR1 SGHRS, CDR2 YFSETQ. Trimming at V came to 0 bases and at J to 2 bases, leaving 5 bases not matched to a gene. The CDR3 totals 16 residues. In DNA, the CDR3 is TGCGCCAGCAGCTTGGGGGGACAGGGAAGAAACTATGGCTACACCTTC. Translation gives CASSLGGQGRNYGYTF.

The chain carries TRBV12-3 or TRBV12-4 and TRBJ1-1; maybe TRBD1 (5 bases). Trimming stripped 10 bases from V and 6 bases from J, with 27 bases between. This CDR3 comprises 16 residues. Here the CDR3 reads CANRRGREGSFAEAFF. In nucleotides, the CDR3 is TGTGCCAACAGACGCGGGCGGGAGGGGTCGTTCGCTGAAGCTTTCTTT.

This clone was detected many times. The chain is built from TRBV9 and TRBJ2-7; D is uncertain. CDR3 length: 14 residues. Between the trimmed V and J ends, which lost 1 base and 5 bases, there was a span of 13 bases. Germline lookup yields CDR1 SGDLS and CDR2 YYNGEE. CDR3 DNA sequence: TGTGCCAGCAGCGTAAGCTCGTTCTCAAACGAGCAGTACTTC. The encoded protein is CASSVSSFSNEQYF.

This chain links TRBV5-1 with TRBJ2-5, with D perhaps TRBD2 (6 bases). Gene TRBJ2-1 matches the end of the DNA better, so the J call may be wrong. Germline V gene lookup returns CDR1 SGHRS and CDR2 YFSETQ. The CDR3 covers 16 residues. The CDR3 DNA reads as TGCGCCAGCAGTGGAGGGGTGACTCTTAAGAACAATGAGCAGTTCTTC. This gives the protein CASSGGVTLKNNEQFF.

The chain has TRBV11-1 and TRBJ2-2, with D possibly TRBD1 on 6 matching bases. The V and J ends lost 5 bases and 1 base respectively, with 14 bases between them. The CDR3 sequence is 16 residues long. The V gene's germline CDR1 is SGHAT and CDR2 FQDESV (reference sequence). The DNA for the CDR3 is TGTGCCAGCAGCCCGGACAGCAAAAGGAACACCGGGGAGCTGTTTTTT. Amino acid sequence: CASSPDSKRNTGELFF.

Only a few counts were recorded for this clone. This sequence joins TRBV19 and TRBJ1-5; 7 bases are a match to TRBD1. Germline V gene data show CDR1 as LNHDA and CDR2 as SQIVND (reference sequence). The CDR3 totals 15 residues. Germline trimming cut 7 bases from V and 1 base from J; bases unmatched to any gene: 7. The CDR3 is CASTPDRSSNQPQHF. The CDR3 coding sequence is TGTGCCAGTACTCCGGACAGGTCGAGCAATCAGCCCCAGCATTTT.

The chain employs TRBV19 and TRBJ1-2, with 11 positions matching TRBD1. The CDR3 consists of 14 residues. V shed 9 bases and J 9 bases; nucleotides not matched to a gene: 12. Germline CDR1 LNHDA, CDR2 SQIVND (reference sequence). The CDR3 nucleotides are TGTGCCAGGCGCGCGGACAGGGGGCAAGGTTGCTACACCTTC. It is translated as CARRADRGQGCYTF.

This clone turned up a few times. The CDR3 DNA follows: TGTGCCAGCAGCTTAGTGCGGAGGGACACCATATATTTT. Translation gives CASSLVRRDTIYF. The chain joins TRBV11-2 to TRBJ1-3; no clear D. Trimming took 1 base from V and 8 from J, leaving 9 bases between them. The CDR3 runs to 13 residues. Germline assignment: CDR1 SGHAT and CDR2 FQNNGV.

Ten or more counts support this clone. V usage is TRBV7-2 and J usage is TRBJ2-2, with a possible D match to TRBD1 (5 bases). CDR3 length: 15 amino acids. Trimming took 2 bases from V and 4 from J, leaving 11 bases between them. Germline V gene lookup returns CDR1 SGHTA and CDR2 FQGNSA. CDR3 in amino acids: CASSLPPRATGELFF. CDR3 sequence (DNA): TGTGCCAGCAGCTTACCCCCCAGGGCCACCGGGGAGCTGTTTTTT.

The chain employs TRBV12-3 or TRBV12-4 and TRBJ2-5; 10 nucleotides agree with TRBD2. The CDR3 is 15 amino acids. V shed 6 bases and J 2 bases; nucleotides not matched to a gene: 6. For the CDR3, the DNA is TGTGCCAGCAGCCCACTAGCGGGGCGACAAGAGACCCAGTACTTC. Residues: CASSPLAGRQETQYF.

The J gene is TRBJ2-5, the V gene TRBV9, with 13 nucleotides matching TRBD2. CDR3 length equals 15 residues. The V segment lost 3 bases and the J segment 5 bases; nucleotides outside the gene matches: 4. Germline V gene lookup returns CDR1 SGDLS and CDR2 YYNGEE. This chain's CDR3 is CASSELAGGSETQYF. The CDR3, as DNA: TGTGCCAGCAGCGAACTAGCGGGGGGGAGTGAGACCCAGTACTTC. Full variable domain (remainder filled in from reference TRBV9 and TRBJ2-5): DSGVTQTPKHLITATGQRVTLRCSPRSGDLSVYWYQQSLDQGLQFLIQYYNGEERAKGNILERFSAQQFPDLHSELNLSSLELGDSALYFCASSELAGGSETQYFGPGTRLLVL.

This clone showed up just a few times. V and J are TRBV6-1 and TRBJ2-7, with 11 bases that match TRBD1. Trimming cost V 5 bases and J 3 bases; bases outside gene matches: 6. Germline-derived CDR1 and CDR2 are MNHNS and SASEGT. The CDR3 extends over 15 amino acids. The DNA for the CDR3 is TGTGCCAGCAGTTCATCCGGGACAGGGGGCTACGAGCAGTACTTC. Protein sequence: CASSSSGTGGYEQYF.

This clone was picked up many times. V usage is TRBV11-3 and J usage is TRBJ2-1; no reliable D call. Trimming took off 0 bases at V and 4 bases at J, with 4 bases between the two ends. Germline-derived CDR1 and CDR2 are SGHNT and YENEEA. The CDR3 spans 13 residues. The CDR3 loop is CASSLDEYNEQFF. The CDR3 region has the DNA TGTGCCAGCAGCTTAGACGAGTACAATGAGCAGTTCTTC.

As for this clone: A much larger clone lies a single base off, so this may be a read error. The same CDR3 arises from other DNA sequences in this sample as well. The chain carries TRBV18 and TRBJ1-1; D gene uncertain. The CDR3 has 13 amino acids. Germline CDR1 and CDR2: KGHSH and LQKENI. V lost 3 bases and J 0 bases, leaving 5 bases between the germline ends. The CDR3 region is CASSPSMNTEAFF. The CDR3 DNA follows: TGTGCCAGCTCACCGAGTATGAACACTGAAGCTTTCTTT.

Regarding this clone: A single base separates this from a much larger clone, so it may be a read error. The chain employs TRBV5-4 and TRBJ1-1; no firm D call. The CDR3 consists of 14 residues. The ends were cut back, 2 bases at V and 1 base at J, with 9 bases in the middle. Per the germline V gene, CDR1 is SGHNT and CDR2 is YYREEE (reference sequence). CDR3 loop: CASSFALENTEAFF. For the CDR3, the DNA is TGTGCCAGCAGCTTTGCCCTCGAGAACACTGAAGCTTTCTTT.

This rearrangement joins TRBV27 to TRBJ2-1; D is possibly TRBD1 or TRBD2 (5 bases each). V lost 0 bases and J lost 8, with 8 bases in between. The CDR3 has 13 residues. CDR1 and CDR2 (germline): MNHEY, SMNVEV (reference sequence). The CDR3 loop reads CASSLSGRDEQFF. In DNA, the CDR3 is TGTGCCAGCAGTTTATCGGGGCGGGATGAGCAGTTCTTC.

This clone was detected only a few times. J is TRBJ2-2 and V is TRBV15, with 8 bases matching TRBD2. Trimming took 7 bases from V and 1 from J; bases not matched to a gene: 5. Germline CDR1 reads LNHNV; CDR2 reads YYDKDF (reference sequence). The CDR3 extends over 15 amino acids. Here the CDR3 DNA reads TGTGCCACCAACGCGGGACTAGAGAACACCGGGGAGCTGTTTTTT. Translated: CATNAGLENTGELFF.

This clone was seen repeatedly, ten times or more. V and J are TRBV18 and TRBJ2-1; TRBD2 matches at 9 bases. Germline CDR1 is KGHSH and CDR2 is LQKENI. V was clipped by 0 bases and J by 4 bases; unmatched bases: 7. The length of the CDR3 is 17 residues. The CDR3 DNA reads as TGTGCCAGCTCACCACCTGGGCTAGCGGGGCTGTACAATGAGCAGTTCTTC. Its translation is CASSPPGLAGLYNEQFF.

The CDR3 nucleotides read TGTGCCAGCAGTTTCAACCTCGGGACAGGGCGGGATGAGCAGTTCTTC. Protein: CASSFNLGTGRDEQFF. The V and J genes are TRBV27 and TRBJ2-1, with TRBD1 identical over 9 bases. V shed 3 bases and J 8 bases; nucleotides not matched to a gene: 11. CDR3 size: 16 residues. Germline values: CDR1 MNHEY, CDR2 SMNVEV (reference sequence).

This clone was counted only a few times. The same CDR3 is also encoded by other DNA sequences in this sample. The rearrangement joins TRBV15 to TRBJ1-3; D call uncertain. The germline V gene encodes CDR1 LNHNV and CDR2 YYDKDF (reference sequence). The length of the CDR3 is 14 residues. Between the trimmed V and J ends, which lost 1 base and 3 bases, there was a span of 7 bases. The CDR3 DNA reads as TGTGCCACCAGCAGAGCGTCGGGTGGAAACACCATATATTTT. Translated, it gives CATSRASGGNTIYF.

The chain combines TRBV11-2 with TRBJ2-1; 10 nucleotides line up with TRBD2. Germline V gene sequence: CDR1 SGHAT, CDR2 FQNNGV. V dropped 5 bases and J dropped 5; count of bases not matched to a gene: 9. This CDR3 region has 16 residues. The CDR3 nucleotides are TGTGCCAGCAGCCTCATTAGCGGGAGGTATAACAATGAGCAGTTCTTC. Translation gives CASSLISGRYNNEQFF.

Worth noting for this clone: At one boundary the junction diverges from the germline segment, which might be a read error. The rearrangement joins TRBV3-1 to TRBJ1-6; tentatively, D is TRBD1 (6 bases). The CDR3 is 14 amino acids. Germline CDR1 reads LGHDT; CDR2 reads YNNKEL (reference sequence). The CDR3 region is CASSRAGDNSPLIF. The CDR3, as DNA: TGTGCCAGCAGCCGTGCAGGGGACAATTCACCACTCATCTTT. The variable domain in full, with the rest retrieved from reference TRBV3-1 and TRBJ1-6, is DTAVSQTPKYLVTQMGNDKSIKCEQNLGHDTMYWYKQDSKKFLKIMFSYNNKELIINETVPNRFSPKSPDKAHLNLHINSLELGDSAVYFCASSRAGDNSPLIFGNGTRLTVT.

This clone came up a few times. At the DNA level, this CDR3 is encoded by other sequences in the same sample as well. The J gene is TRBJ1-3, the V gene TRBV3-1, with D perhaps TRBD1 (6 bases). The length of the CDR3 is 15 residues. CDR1 and CDR2 from the germline V gene are LGHDT and YNNKEL (reference sequence). V lost 7 bases and J lost 0, with 13 bases in between. The CDR3 DNA reads TGTGCCAGCACCCGGGACAAAATCTCTGGAAACACCATATATTTT. Protein sequence: CASTRDKISGNTIYF. Based on the CDR3 plus reference TRBV3-1 and TRBJ1-3, the full variable domain is DTAVSQTPKYLVTQMGNDKSIKCEQNLGHDTMYWYKQDSKKFLKIMFSYNNKELIINETVPNRFSPKSPDKAHLNLHINSLELGDSAVYFCASTRDKISGNTIYFGEGSWLTVV.

In this sample, this clone turned up many times. The V and J genes are TRBV20-1 and TRBJ2-3; the D gene is possibly TRBD1 (5 bases). CDR1 is DFQATT, CDR2 SNEGSKA, per germline (reference sequence). The V end was cut by 0 bases, the J end by 1 base, with 14 bases between. The CDR3 sequence is 16 residues long. CDR3 in DNA: TGCAGTGCTAGAGATTTAGTGGAAGGGGGCACAGATACGCAGTATTTT. Translated: CSARDLVEGGTDTQYF.

This clone has at least ten counts. V usage is TRBV7-9 and J usage is TRBJ2-5, with D uncertain. CDR3 length equals 11 residues. V was pared by 10 bases and J by 5 bases, with 11 bases between. Looked up from germline, CDR1 is SEHNR and CDR2 is FQNEAQ (reference sequence). The CDR3 DNA is TGTGCCACTCCGAGTGGGGAGACCCAGTACTTC. Translating gives CATPSGETQYF. The complete variable domain, with remaining parts taken from reference TRBV7-9 and TRBJ2-5, reads DTGVSQNPRHKITKRGQNVTFRCDPISEHNRLYWYRQTLGQGPEFLTYFQNEAQLEKSRLLSDRFSAERPKGSFSTLEIQRTEQGDSAMYLCATPSGETQYFGPGTRLLVL.

This clone is judged medium-sized (0.01 to 0.1%). The gene calls are TRBV28 and TRBJ1-5, with D tentatively TRBD1 (5 bases). The V gene's germline CDR1 is MDHEN and CDR2 SYDVKM. V dropped 8 bases and J dropped 0 bases, with 11 bases sitting between them. The length of the CDR3 is 14 residues. DNA of the CDR3: TGTGCCAGCGGGGCAGTCAATAGCAATCAGCCCCAGCATTTT. It is translated as CASGAVNSNQPQHF.